The 31 T cell receptor beta chains reported below all come from one sample, sequenced in a study of blood T cell repertoires in COVID-19. Only in-frame clones appear in the TCRdb table, and some are missing; sequencing was by immunoSEQ multiplex PCR. The table shows about 220,000 clones, with approximately 86% occurring only once. The specimen sequenced was peripheral blood. The source is a woman at least 80 years old with acute or convalescent COVID-19.

This sequence joins TRBV6-2 or TRBV6-3 and TRBJ1-6; 10 bases match TRBD1. In germline, CDR1 is MNHEY, CDR2 SVGEGT. The trim removed 5 bases at V and 4 bases at J, leaving 5 bases unmatched. This CDR3 has 16 amino acids. CDR3 amino acids: CASSTRQGAYNSPLHF. Written as DNA, the CDR3 is TGTGCCAGCAGTACTAGACAGGGGGCGTATAATTCACCCCTCCACTTT.

This clone occurred once. V and J are TRBV19 and TRBJ1-1, with TRBD1 matching 10 bases. CDR3 size: 15 residues. V was clipped by 4 bases and J by 4 bases; unmatched bases: 6. Germline V gene data show CDR1 as LNHDA and CDR2 as SQIVND (reference sequence). This CDR3 reads CASSTTTGGGTEAFF. CDR3 coding DNA: TGTGCCAGTAGTACGACGACAGGGGGCGGCACTGAAGCTTTCTTT.

V is TRBV9 and J is TRBJ2-3; 8 bases are a match to TRBD1. V trimming: 4 bases; J trimming: 2 bases; junction bases outside the gene matches: 6. Germline CDR1 and CDR2: SGDLS and YYNGEE. The CDR3 spans 15 residues. The CDR3 here is CASSSWTGITDTQYF. In DNA, the CDR3 is TGTGCCAGCAGCTCATGGACAGGGATCACAGATACGCAGTATTTT. The variable domain in full, with the rest retrieved from reference TRBV9 and TRBJ2-3, is DSGVTQTPKHLITATGQRVTLRCSPRSGDLSVYWYQQSLDQGLQFLIQYYNGEERAKGNILERFSAQQFPDLHSELNLSSLELGDSALYFCASSSWTGITDTQYFGPGTRLTVL.

The V gene is TRBV9, the J gene TRBJ1-2; tentatively, D is TRBD1 (5 bases). V shed 3 bases and J shed 3 bases, with 9 bases lying between them. The germline gives CDR1 SGDLS, CDR2 YYNGEE. The CDR3 covers 13 residues. DNA of the CDR3: TGTGCCAGCAGCGCGGACATAGACTATGGCTACACCTTC. This gives the protein CASSADIDYGYTF.

The count of this clone is one. The chain carries TRBV6-5 and TRBJ1-1, with 10 bases aligning to TRBD1. Germline V lookup: CDR1 MNHEY, CDR2 SVGAGI. The CDR3 extends over 15 amino acids. V was pared by 6 bases and J by 5 bases, with 9 bases of the junction left unmatched. Here the CDR3 DNA reads TGTGCCAGCAGGTCCGGGACAGGGGAAGATACTGAAGCTTTCTTT. This sequence encodes CASRSGTGEDTEAFF.

The chain recombines TRBV7-2 with TRBJ1-6, with 9 bases fitting TRBD1. The trim removed 0 bases at V and 3 bases at J, leaving 6 bases unmatched. CDR3 length: 18 amino acids. Germline CDR1 SGHTA, CDR2 FQGNSA. The CDR3 protein is CASSLAPTGGSYNSPLHF. The CDR3 nucleotides are TGTGCCAGCAGCTTAGCGCCCACAGGGGGCAGCTATAATTCACCCCTCCACTTT.

This sequence joins TRBV5-1 and TRBJ2-7, with 8 positions matching TRBD2. With V trimmed by 3 bases and J by 0 bases, 8 bases remained unmatched. This CDR3 comprises 16 residues. CDR1 and CDR2 (germline): SGHRS, YFSETQ. CDR3 bases: TGCGCCAGCAGCTCAACCGCTGGGACTAGCTCCTACGAGCAGTACTTC. Protein product: CASSSTAGTSSYEQYF.

The V and J genes are TRBV4-3 and TRBJ1-4; D may be TRBD1 (5 bases). This CDR3 is 16 amino acids long. Germline CDR1 and CDR2: LGHNA and YSLEER. The V end was cut by 3 bases, the J end by 4 bases, with 15 bases between. The CDR3 spells CASSQAVGAINEKLFF. The CDR3 nucleotides read TGCGCCAGCAGCCAGGCTGTTGGGGCAATTAATGAAAAACTGTTTTTT.

This clone was detected only a few times. The chain combines TRBV18 with TRBJ1-4; D is unresolved. CDR1 and CDR2 from the germline V gene are KGHSH and LQKENI. The CDR3 is 15 residues long. With 5 bases removed from V and 3 bases from J, the gap between germline ends came to 13 bases. CDR3 sequence (DNA): TGTGCCAGCTCATCCCTAACAGAAGCTAATGAAAAACTGTTTTTT. This sequence encodes CASSSLTEANEKLFF. Using reference TRBV18 and TRBJ1-4 for the parts outside the CDR3, the full variable domain is NAGVMQNPRHLVRRRGQEARLRCSPMKGHSHVYWYRQLPEEGLKFMVYLQKENIIDESGMPKERFSAEFPKEGPSILRIQQVVRGDSAAYFCASSSLTEANEKLFFGSGTQLSVL.

The chain links TRBV19 to TRBJ1-6, with 8 bases matching TRBD1. This CDR3 is built from 15 residues. V shed 6 bases and J 6 bases; nucleotides not matched to a gene: 7. The germline V gene has CDR1 LNHDA and CDR2 SQIVND (reference sequence). The CDR3 region has the DNA TGTGCCAGTAGGGGACAGGAAAGTCTTAATTCACCCCTCCACTTT. Its protein is CASRGQESLNSPLHF.

V gene TRBV10-3 combines with J gene TRBJ1-2; D ambiguous. The CDR3 runs to 12 residues. Trimming shortened V by 6 bases and J by 5 bases, and 10 bases separated the two germline ends. Germline V gene sequence: CDR1 ENHRY, CDR2 SYGVKD. The CDR3 reads CAIRAGIYGYTF. CDR3 DNA: TGTGCCATCAGAGCCGGGATTTATGGCTACACCTTC.

The rearrangement uses TRBV2 and TRBJ1-1, with D tentatively TRBD1 (5 bases). V lost 4 bases to trimming and J lost 5 bases, with 14 bases between them. The CDR3 runs to 14 residues. The germline CDR1 and CDR2 sequences are SNHLY and FYNNEI. The CDR3 region is CASSAEAGWTEAFF. The CDR3 nucleotides read TGTGCCAGCAGTGCAGAAGCAGGGTGGACTGAAGCTTTCTTT.

The genes are TRBV5-1 and TRBJ2-7; 7 bases are a match to TRBD2. Germline lookup yields CDR1 SGHRS and CDR2 YFSETQ. CDR3 length equals 15 residues. V shed 3 bases, J shed 3 bases, and the junction held 9 bases outside the gene matches. The CDR3 region is CASSWDPGLSYEQYF. In DNA form, the CDR3 reads TGCGCCAGCAGCTGGGACCCGGGACTAAGCTACGAGCAGTACTTC.

The chain combines TRBV30 with TRBJ2-7; 11 nucleotides agree with TRBD1. The V gene end was trimmed by 2 bases and the J gene end by 4 bases; junction bases not matched to a gene: 7. CDR1 and CDR2 from the germline V gene are GTSNPN and SVGIG (reference sequence). CDR3 length: 15 residues. This CDR3 reads CAWSNSGTGGYEQYF. CDR3 sequence (DNA): TGTGCCTGGAGTAACTCCGGGACAGGGGGTTACGAGCAGTACTTC.

The chain combines TRBV3-1 (or the pseudogene TRBV3-2) with TRBJ2-1, with a tentative D call TRBD2 (6 bases). The CDR3 length is 15 residues. Trimming stripped 4 bases from V and 0 bases from J, with 10 bases between. Looked up from germline, CDR1 is LGHDT and CDR2 is YNNKEL (reference sequence). The chain's CDR3 is CASSPDGSSYNEQFF. Written as DNA, the CDR3 is TGTGCCAGCAGCCCGGACGGGAGCTCCTACAATGAGCAGTTCTTC.

The J gene is TRBJ1-2, the V gene TRBV19, with 7 positions matching TRBD1. V lost 7 bases and J lost 4; bases outside the gene matches: 9. The V gene's germline CDR1 is LNHDA and CDR2 SQIVND (reference sequence). There are 14 residues in the CDR3. CDR3 DNA: TGTGCCAGTATCCCCGGGACAGCGGGCTATGGCTACACCTTC. This translates into CASIPGTAGYGYTF. Using reference TRBV19 and TRBJ1-2 for the parts outside the CDR3, the full variable domain is DGGITQSPKYLFRKEGQNVTLSCEQNLNHDAMYWYRQDPGQGLRLIYYSQIVNDFQKGDIAEGYSVSREKKESFPLTVTSAQKNPTAFYLCASIPGTAGYGYTFGSGTRLTVV.

The V call is TRBV10-3, the J call TRBJ1-1, with D unresolved. There are 12 residues in the CDR3. With 5 bases removed from V and 3 bases from J, the gap between germline ends came to 7 bases. CDR1 ENHRY and CDR2 SYGVKD come from the germline V gene. This CDR3 is CAISPADTEAFF. CDR3 DNA: TGTGCCATCAGTCCAGCGGACACTGAAGCTTTCTTT.

This chain joins TRBV6-5 and TRBJ1-2; TRBD1 matches 7 bases. V was pared by 5 bases and J by 1 base, with 4 bases of the junction left unmatched. CDR3 length equals 14 residues. Germline CDR1 is MNHEY and CDR2 is SVGAGI. Written as DNA, the CDR3 is TGTGCCAGCAGTCTGGACAGGTATAACTATGGCTACACCTTC. Translation gives CASSLDRYNYGYTF.

The chain links TRBV5-1 to TRBJ2-3; TRBD2 matches at 8 bases. The CDR3 spans 16 residues. The V gene's germline CDR1 is SGHRS and CDR2 YFSETQ. The ends lost 4 bases at V and 2 bases at J; junction bases unmatched: 9. CDR3 amino acids: CASSPRGGLDTDTQYF. In DNA, the CDR3 is TGCGCCAGCAGCCCCCGAGGGGGACTAGACACAGATACGCAGTATTTT.

The V gene is TRBV5-4, the J gene TRBJ2-3, with 10 positions matching TRBD1. Germline V CDR1 and CDR2: SGHNT, YYREEE (reference sequence). This CDR3 spans 16 amino acids. V lost 4 bases to trimming and J lost 6 bases; unmatched junction nucleotides: 11. The CDR3: CASSRPGTGAIDTQYF. The CDR3 DNA is TGTGCCAGCAGCAGACCCGGGACAGGGGCTATTGATACGCAGTATTTT.

This clone was observed a handful of times. CDR3 sequence reads: CASTGANEKLFF. The CDR3 DNA is TGTGCCAGTACAGGGGCTAATGAAAAACTGTTTTTT. The rearrangement uses TRBV19 and TRBJ1-4, with D possibly matching TRBD1 (6 bases). Germline V gives CDR1 LNHDA, CDR2 SQIVND (reference sequence). CDR3 length: 12 residues. Trimming took 7 bases from V and 3 from J, leaving 6 bases between them.

This sequence joins TRBV2 and TRBJ1-2, with 8 bases fitting TRBD1. Trimming removed 3 bases from V and 4 bases from J; junction bases left unmatched: 4. Germline V CDR1 and CDR2: SNHLY, FYNNEI. The CDR3 sequence is 14 residues long. The CDR3 loop reads CASSELDRAYGYTF. The CDR3 nucleotides read TGTGCCAGCAGTGAGTTGGACAGGGCCTATGGCTACACCTTC.

This clone was seen more than once but under ten times. The chain joins TRBV7-3 to TRBJ1-1, with TRBD1 identical over 8 bases. The junction had 9 bases not matched to a gene; V was cut back by 2 bases and J by 4 bases. Germline CDR1 reads SGHTA; CDR2 reads FQGTGA. The CDR3 has 16 residues. The CDR3 coding sequence is TGTGCCAGCAGCTTAGCAGGGGGCGCCGTGGTCACTGAAGCTTTCTTT. This codes for CASSLAGGAVVTEAFF.

In its sample, this clone was seen once. The same CDR3 is also encoded by other DNA sequences in this sample. The V call is TRBV7-2, the J call TRBJ1-5, with D hard to call. Germline V gene data show CDR1 as SGHTA and CDR2 as FQGNSA. The germline V and J ends were trimmed by 3 bases and 4 bases, with 4 bases remaining between them. This CDR3 is 12 amino acids long. This chain's CDR3 is CASSLYNQPQHF. DNA of the CDR3: TGTGCCAGCAGCTTGTATAATCAGCCCCAGCATTTT.

J is TRBJ1-2 and V is TRBV6-2 or TRBV6-3; D may be TRBD1 (6 bases). This CDR3 is built from 14 residues. V dropped 5 bases and J dropped 5 bases, with 15 bases sitting between them. CDR1 and CDR2 from the germline V gene are MNHEY and SVGEGT. The CDR3 sequence is CASSETGQSYGYTF. In DNA form, the CDR3 reads TGTGCCAGCAGTGAGACCGGACAGTCTTATGGCTACACCTTC.

The V and J genes are TRBV2 and TRBJ1-2, with a possible D match to TRBD1 (6 bases). CDR3 size: 17 residues. The V end lost 4 bases, the J end lost 7 bases, and 25 bases lay between the germline ends. Germline V gene data show CDR1 as SNHLY and CDR2 as FYNNEI. The CDR3 reads CASSVGQLVGVYAGYTF. CDR3 sequence (DNA): TGTGCCAGCAGTGTAGGACAGCTTGTTGGAGTATACGCTGGCTACACCTTC. Combining the CDR3 with reference TRBV2 and TRBJ1-2 gives the whole variable domain EPEVTQTPSHQVTQMGQEVILRCVPISNHLYFYWYRQILGQKVEFLVSFYNNEISEKSEIFDDQFSVERPDGSNFTLKIRSTKLEDSAMYFCASSVGQLVGVYAGYTFGSGTRLTVV.

In nucleotides, the CDR3 is TGTGCCAGCAGTAATTGGGGCAATGGCTACACCTTC. It codes for CASSNWGNGYTF. The chain joins TRBV3-1 (or the pseudogene TRBV3-2) to TRBJ1-2; possible D gene TRBD1, 5 bases. V was pared by 6 bases and J by 6 bases, with 11 bases between. In germline, CDR1 is LGHDT, CDR2 YNNKEL (reference sequence). This CDR3 region has 12 residues.

The chain uses TRBV2 and TRBJ1-2; D possibly corresponds to TRBD1 (5 bases). This CDR3 contains 14 residues. Deletions cut 6 bases from V and 7 bases from J, with 18 bases between. Germline CDR1 and CDR2: SNHLY and FYNNEI. The DNA for the CDR3 is TGTGCCAGCAGCGTGGGGGGGAACAAAGGTGGCTACACCTTC. It is translated as CASSVGGNKGGYTF.

This chain links TRBV25-1 with TRBJ1-5; a weak D match, TRBD1 (5 bases). Germline V CDR1 and CDR2: MGHDK, SYGVNS. This CDR3 spans 13 amino acids. The V gene lost 5 bases and the J gene lost 7 bases, with 12 bases spanning the gap. The chain's CDR3 is CASSPLGGQPQHF. The CDR3 region has the DNA TGTGCCAGCAGTCCGCTGGGGGGACAGCCCCAGCATTTT.

CDR3 region: CASGPNQGAGRGYTF. The CDR3 nucleotides read TGTGCCAGCGGCCCTAATCAGGGGGCCGGTCGTGGCTACACCTTC. The rearrangement links TRBV7-9 to TRBJ1-2, with TRBD1 matching over 8 bases. The CDR3 totals 15 residues. Losses at the gene ends were 8 bases for V and 7 bases for J; bases not matched to a gene: 15. Per the germline V gene, CDR1 is SEHNR and CDR2 is FQNEAQ (reference sequence).

V usage is TRBV28 and J usage is TRBJ1-2, with 7 bases aligning to TRBD1. The germline gives CDR1 MDHEN, CDR2 SYDVKM. J was trimmed by 2 bases and V by 4 bases; bases with no gene match: 7. The CDR3 has 15 amino acids. The CDR3 sequence: CASSSPPTGNYGYTF. The CDR3 region has the DNA TGTGCCAGCAGTTCCCCCCCGACAGGGAACTATGGCTACACCTTC.